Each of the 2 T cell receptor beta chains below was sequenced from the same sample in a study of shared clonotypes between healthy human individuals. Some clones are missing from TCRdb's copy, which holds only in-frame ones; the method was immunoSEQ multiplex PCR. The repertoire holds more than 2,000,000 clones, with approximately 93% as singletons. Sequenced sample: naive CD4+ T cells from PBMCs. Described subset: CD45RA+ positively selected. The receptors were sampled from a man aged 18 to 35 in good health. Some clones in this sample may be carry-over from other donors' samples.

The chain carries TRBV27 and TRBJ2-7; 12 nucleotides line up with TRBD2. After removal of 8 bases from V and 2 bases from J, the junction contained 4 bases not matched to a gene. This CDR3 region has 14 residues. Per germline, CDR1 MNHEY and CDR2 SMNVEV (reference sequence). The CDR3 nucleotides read TGTGCCAGCGGGACTAGCGGGTCTACCTACGAGCAGTACTTC. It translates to CASGTSGSTYEQYF.

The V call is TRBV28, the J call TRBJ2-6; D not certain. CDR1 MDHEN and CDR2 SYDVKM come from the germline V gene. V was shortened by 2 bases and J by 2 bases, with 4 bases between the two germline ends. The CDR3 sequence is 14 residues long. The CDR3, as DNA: TGTGCCAGCAGTTTAGTCCCTGGGGCCAACGTCCTGACTTTC. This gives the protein CASSLVPGANVLTF.